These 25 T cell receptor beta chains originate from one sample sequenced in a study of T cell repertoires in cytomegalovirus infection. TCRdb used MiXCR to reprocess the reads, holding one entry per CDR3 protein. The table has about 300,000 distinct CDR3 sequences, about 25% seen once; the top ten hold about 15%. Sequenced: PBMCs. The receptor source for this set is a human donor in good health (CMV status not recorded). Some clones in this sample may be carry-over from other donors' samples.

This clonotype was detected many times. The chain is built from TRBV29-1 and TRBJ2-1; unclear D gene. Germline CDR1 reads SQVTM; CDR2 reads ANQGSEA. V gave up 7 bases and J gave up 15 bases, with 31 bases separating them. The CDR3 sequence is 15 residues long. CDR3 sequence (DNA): TGCAGCGCCCGCCCGTCAAATTCAGAGTCGACATCGGCGTTCTTC. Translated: CSARPSNSESTSAFF.

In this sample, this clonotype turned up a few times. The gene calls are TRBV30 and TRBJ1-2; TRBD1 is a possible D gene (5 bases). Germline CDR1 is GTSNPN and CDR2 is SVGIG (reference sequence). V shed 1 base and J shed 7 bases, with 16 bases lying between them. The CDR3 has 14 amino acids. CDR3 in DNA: TGTGCCTGGAGTGGGGGACGGATCACTGTTGGCTACACCTTC. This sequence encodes CAWSGGRITVGYTF.

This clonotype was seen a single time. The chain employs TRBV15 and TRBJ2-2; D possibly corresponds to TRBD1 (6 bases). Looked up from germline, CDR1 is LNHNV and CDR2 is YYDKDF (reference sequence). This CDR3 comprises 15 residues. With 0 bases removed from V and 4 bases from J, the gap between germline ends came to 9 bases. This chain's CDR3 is CATSRDRGGTGELFF. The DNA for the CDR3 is TGTGCCACCAGCAGAGACAGGGGTGGCACCGGGGAGCTGTTTTTT.

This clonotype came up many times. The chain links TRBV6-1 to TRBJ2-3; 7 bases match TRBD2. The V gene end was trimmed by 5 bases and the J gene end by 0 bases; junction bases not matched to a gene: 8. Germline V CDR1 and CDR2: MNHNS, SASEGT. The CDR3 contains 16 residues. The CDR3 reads CASSIWTRLSTDTQYF. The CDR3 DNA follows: TGTGCCAGCAGTATTTGGACTAGACTCAGCACAGATACGCAGTATTTT.

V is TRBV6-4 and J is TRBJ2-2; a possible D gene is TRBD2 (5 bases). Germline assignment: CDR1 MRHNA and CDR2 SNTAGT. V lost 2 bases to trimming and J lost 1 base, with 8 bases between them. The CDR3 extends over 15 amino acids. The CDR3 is CASSDAGGNTGELFF. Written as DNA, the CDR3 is TGTGCCAGCAGTGACGCTGGAGGGAACACCGGGGAGCTGTTTTTT.

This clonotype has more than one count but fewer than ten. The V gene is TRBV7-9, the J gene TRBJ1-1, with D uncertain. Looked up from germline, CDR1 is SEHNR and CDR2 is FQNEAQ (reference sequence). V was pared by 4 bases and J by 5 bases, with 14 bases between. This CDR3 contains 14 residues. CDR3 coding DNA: TGTGCCAGCAGCTCTCTTGGGCGGACGACTGAAGCTTTCTTT. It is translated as CASSSLGRTTEAFF.

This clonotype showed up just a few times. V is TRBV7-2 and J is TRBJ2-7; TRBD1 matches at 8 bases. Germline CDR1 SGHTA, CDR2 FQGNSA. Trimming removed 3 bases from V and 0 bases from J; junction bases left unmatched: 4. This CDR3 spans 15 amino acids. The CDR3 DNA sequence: TGTGCCAGCAGCTTTCAGGGGGCGGACTCCTACGAGCAGTACTTC. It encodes CASSFQGADSYEQYF.

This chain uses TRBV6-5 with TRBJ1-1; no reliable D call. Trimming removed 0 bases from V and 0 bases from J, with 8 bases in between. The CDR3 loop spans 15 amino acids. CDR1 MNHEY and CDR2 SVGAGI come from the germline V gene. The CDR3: CASSYSALMNTEAFF. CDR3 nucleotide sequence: TGTGCCAGCAGTTACTCAGCACTCATGAACACTGAAGCTTTCTTT.

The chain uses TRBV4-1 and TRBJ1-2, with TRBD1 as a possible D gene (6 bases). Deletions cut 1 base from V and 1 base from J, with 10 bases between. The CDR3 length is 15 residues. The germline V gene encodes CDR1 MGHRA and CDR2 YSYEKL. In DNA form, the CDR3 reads TGCGCCAGCAGCCAAGTTCGACAGGATAACTATGGCTACACCTTC. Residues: CASSQVRQDNYGYTF.

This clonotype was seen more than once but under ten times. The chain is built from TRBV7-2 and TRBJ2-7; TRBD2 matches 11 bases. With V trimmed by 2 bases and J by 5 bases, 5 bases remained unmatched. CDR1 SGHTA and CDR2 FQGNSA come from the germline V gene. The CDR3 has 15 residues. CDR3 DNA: TGTGCCAGCAGCTTACCTAGCGGGAGGACTAACGAGCAGTACTTC. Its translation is CASSLPSGRTNEQYF.

In nucleotides, the CDR3 is TGTGCCAGCAATTCCCGTAGCGGGAGGGCCAATGAGCAGTTCTTC. Translated: CASNSRSGRANEQFF. This chain joins TRBV27 and TRBJ2-1, with TRBD2 matching over 11 bases. Germline V gene sequence: CDR1 MNHEY, CDR2 SMNVEV (reference sequence). V shed 7 bases, J shed 6 bases, and the junction held 8 bases outside the gene matches. This CDR3 comprises 15 residues.

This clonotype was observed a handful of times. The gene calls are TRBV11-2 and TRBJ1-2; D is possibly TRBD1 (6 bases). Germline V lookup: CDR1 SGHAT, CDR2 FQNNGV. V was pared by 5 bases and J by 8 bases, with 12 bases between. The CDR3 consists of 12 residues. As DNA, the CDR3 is TGTGCCAGCAGCCCTCGACAGGACGGCTACACCTTC. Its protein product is CASSPRQDGYTF.

The CDR3 sequence is CASSSDDTTTDTQYF. The DNA of the CDR3 is TGTGCCAGCAGTTCAGACGACACCACCACAGATACGCAGTATTTT. The V call is TRBV28, the J call TRBJ2-3; D is undetermined. From germline, CDR1 is MDHEN and CDR2 SYDVKM. The CDR3 consists of 15 residues. Trimming removed 4 bases at V and 2 bases at J, with 13 bases between. The variable domain in full, completed from reference TRBV28 and TRBJ2-3, reads DVKVTQSSRYLVKRTGEKVFLECVQDMDHENMFWYRQDPGLGLRLIYFSYDVKMKEKGDIPEGYSVSREKKERFSLILESASTNQTSMYLCASSSDDTTTDTQYFGPGTRLTVL.

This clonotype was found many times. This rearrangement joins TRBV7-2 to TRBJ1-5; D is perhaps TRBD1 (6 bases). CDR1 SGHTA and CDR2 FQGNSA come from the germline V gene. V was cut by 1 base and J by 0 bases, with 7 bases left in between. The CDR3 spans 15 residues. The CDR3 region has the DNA TGTGCCAGCAGCTTAGACAGGGCTAGCAATCAGCCCCAGCATTTT. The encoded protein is CASSLDRASNQPQHF.

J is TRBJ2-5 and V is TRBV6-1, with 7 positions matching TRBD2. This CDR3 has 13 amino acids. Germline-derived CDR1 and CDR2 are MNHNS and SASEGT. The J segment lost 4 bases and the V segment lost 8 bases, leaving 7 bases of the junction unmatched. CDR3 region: CASPPGGRETQYF. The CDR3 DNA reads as TGTGCCAGCCCCCCGGGGGGTCGAGAGACCCAGTACTTC.

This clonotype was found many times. The CDR3 nucleotides read TGTGCCAGCATAGGACGACCGGGACTAGCGAATTCCTACAATGAGCAGTTCTTC. It is translated as CASIGRPGLANSYNEQFF. The chain uses TRBV6-1 and TRBJ2-1; 10 positions agree with TRBD2. The germline V gene has CDR1 MNHNS and CDR2 SASEGT. Trimming took 7 bases from V and 1 from J; bases not matched to a gene: 13. The CDR3 contains 18 residues.

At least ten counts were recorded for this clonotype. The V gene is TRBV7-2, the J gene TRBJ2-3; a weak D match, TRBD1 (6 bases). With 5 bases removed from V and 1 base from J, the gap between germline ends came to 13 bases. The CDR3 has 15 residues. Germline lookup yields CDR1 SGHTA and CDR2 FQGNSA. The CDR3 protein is CASSPFRGRTDTQYF. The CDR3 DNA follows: TGTGCCAGCAGCCCCTTCAGGGGACGCACAGATACGCAGTATTTT.

Here the CDR3 DNA reads TGTGCCAGCAGTTTGAGCGGATCCATACAGGAGCAGTTCTTC. It yields the protein CASSLSGSIQEQFF. V gene TRBV6-8 combines with J gene TRBJ2-1; tentative D call: TRBD2 (5 bases). Trimming stripped 4 bases from V and 10 bases from J, with 17 bases between. CDR1 and CDR2 (germline): MNHGY, SAAAGT. The CDR3 loop spans 14 amino acids.

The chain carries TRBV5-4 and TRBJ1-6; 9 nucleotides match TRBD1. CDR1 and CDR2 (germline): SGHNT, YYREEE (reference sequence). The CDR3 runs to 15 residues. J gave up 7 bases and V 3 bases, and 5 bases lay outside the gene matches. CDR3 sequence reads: CASSYGTGLNSPLHF. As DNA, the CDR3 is TGTGCCAGCAGCTATGGGACAGGGTTGAATTCACCCCTCCACTTT. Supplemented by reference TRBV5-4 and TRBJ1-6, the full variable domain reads ETGVTQSPTHLIKTRGQQVTLRCSSQSGHNTVSWYQQALGQGPQFIFQYYREEENGRGNFPPRFSGLQFPNYSSELNVNALELDDSALYLCASSYGTGLNSPLHFGNGTRLTVT.

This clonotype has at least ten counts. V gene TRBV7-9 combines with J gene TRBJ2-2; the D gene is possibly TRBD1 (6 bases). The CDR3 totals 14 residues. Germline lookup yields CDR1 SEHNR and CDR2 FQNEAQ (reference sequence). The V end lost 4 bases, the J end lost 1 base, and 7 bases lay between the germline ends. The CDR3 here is CASSWTENTGELFF. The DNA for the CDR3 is TGTGCCAGCAGCTGGACAGAGAACACCGGGGAGCTGTTTTTT.

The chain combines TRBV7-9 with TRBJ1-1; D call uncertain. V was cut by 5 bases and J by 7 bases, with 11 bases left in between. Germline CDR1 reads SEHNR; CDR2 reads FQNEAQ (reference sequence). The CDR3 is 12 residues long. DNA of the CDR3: TGTGCCAGCAGCCCCTGGCCGGTTGAAGCTTTCTTT. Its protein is CASSPWPVEAFF.

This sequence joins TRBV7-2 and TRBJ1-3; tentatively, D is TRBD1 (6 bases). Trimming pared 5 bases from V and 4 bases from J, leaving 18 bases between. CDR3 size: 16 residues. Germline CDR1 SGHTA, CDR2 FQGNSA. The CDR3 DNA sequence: TGTGCCAGCAGCCCGCAAATGGGGGCCGCGGGAAACACCATATATTTT. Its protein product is CASSPQMGAAGNTIYF. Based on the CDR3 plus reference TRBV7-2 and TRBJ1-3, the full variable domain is GAGVSQSPSNKVTEKGKDVELRCDPISGHTALYWYRQSLGQGLEFLIYFQGNSAPDKSGLPSDRFSAERTGGSVSTLTIQRTQQEDSAVYLCASSPQMGAAGNTIYFGEGSWLTVV.

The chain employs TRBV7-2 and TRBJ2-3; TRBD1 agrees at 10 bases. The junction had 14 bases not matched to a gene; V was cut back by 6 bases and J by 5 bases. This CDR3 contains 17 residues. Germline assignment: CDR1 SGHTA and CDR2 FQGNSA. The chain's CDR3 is CASRSTGTGAFGDTQYF. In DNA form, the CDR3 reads TGTGCCAGCAGGAGCACCGGGACAGGGGCGTTCGGAGATACGCAGTATTTT.

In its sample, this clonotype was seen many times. CDR3 protein: CASSLEPRNYGYTF. CDR3 nucleotides: TGTGCCAGCAGCTTAGAACCCAGAAACTATGGCTACACCTTC. This chain uses TRBV7-2 with TRBJ1-2; D remains ambiguous. The germline V gene has CDR1 SGHTA and CDR2 FQGNSA. CDR3 length equals 14 residues. The V end lost 1 base, the J end lost 2 bases, and 8 bases lay between the germline ends.

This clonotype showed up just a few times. CDR3 amino acids: CASGQGGDTEAFF. The CDR3, as DNA: TGTGCCAGCGGACAGGGAGGGGACACTGAAGCTTTCTTT. The V gene is TRBV12-3 or TRBV12-4, the J gene TRBJ1-1; the match to TRBD1 covers 8 bases. V lost 8 bases and J lost 3; bases outside the gene matches: 5. The CDR3 spans 13 residues.